A single sample is the source of the 8 T cell receptor beta chains below, sequenced in a study of response to subunit inactivated influenza vaccine listed by TCRdb under 2018. Library preparation employed RT-PCR. The reads were generated on an Illumina HiSeq 2500. TCRdb passed the public sequencing reads through fastp at Q25 and MiXCR, retaining productive beta sequences. Each CDR3 protein appears once, grouped with its most common genes and DNA. The sample table contains 500,000 to 550,000 distinct CDR3 sequences; only one count was recorded for more than 7% of them. The ten largest clonotypes hold roughly 13% of the sample. The specimen was PBMCs from blood, collected roughly 24 months after vaccination. These receptors were obtained from a man aged 50-75 years who received an inactivated influenza vaccine. Donor details come from another sample of the same person, matched by shared clones.

This clonotype was observed a handful of times. This chain uses TRBV29-1 with TRBJ2-2, with 10 nucleotides matching TRBD2. Germline CDR1 is SQVTM and CDR2 is ANQGSEA. The CDR3 loop spans 15 amino acids. Trimming removed 6 bases from V and 2 bases from J; junction bases left unmatched: 6. The CDR3 region has the DNA TGCAGCGTAGGAGCGGGAGGGGCAAACACCGGGGAGCTGTTTTTT. This codes for CSVGAGGANTGELFF.

The rearrangement uses TRBV7-6 and TRBJ2-7; 9 nucleotides line up with TRBD1. The ends lost 1 base at V and 6 bases at J; junction bases unmatched: 4. This CDR3 comprises 14 residues. Germline V gene sequence: CDR1 SGHVS, CDR2 FNYEAQ. CDR3 in amino acids: CASSLGTGAAEQYF. The DNA of the CDR3 is TGTGCCAGCAGCTTAGGGACAGGGGCGGCCGAGCAGTACTTC.

This clonotype has a count of ten or more. The chain employs TRBV7-2 and TRBJ2-5; 8 bases match TRBD1. V lost 5 bases to trimming and J lost 10 bases; unmatched junction nucleotides: 6. Germline V lookup: CDR1 SGHTA, CDR2 FQGNSA. The CDR3 sequence is 12 residues long. CDR3 protein: CASSRPGQGQYF. The CDR3 DNA sequence: TGTGCCAGCAGCCGACCCGGACAGGGCCAGTACTTC.

In this sample, this clonotype turned up many times. This rearrangement joins TRBV15 to TRBJ2-1, with D perhaps matching TRBD2 (6 bases). CDR1 is LNHNV, CDR2 YYDKDF, per germline (reference sequence). V was pared by 1 base and J by 3 bases, with 10 bases between. This CDR3 region has 15 residues. CDR3 region: CATSRGSGDYNEQFF. In DNA, the CDR3 is TGTGCCACCAGCAGAGGTAGCGGAGACTACAATGAGCAGTTCTTC.

The DNA for the CDR3 is TGTGCCAGCAGTCCTGGGGGACAGGGCCTGTTTCAGCCCCAGCATTTT. Translation: CASSPGGQGLFQPQHF. The rearrangement uses TRBV6-2 or TRBV6-3 and TRBJ1-5, with 9 bases fitting TRBD1. After removal of 5 bases from V and 6 bases from J, the junction contained 11 bases not matched to a gene. CDR3 length equals 16 residues. From germline, CDR1 is MNHEY and CDR2 SVGEGT.

This clonotype was seen many times. This sequence joins TRBV5-1 and TRBJ2-3, with D perhaps matching TRBD1 (5 bases). CDR3 length: 15 amino acids. The germline V gene has CDR1 SGHRS and CDR2 YFSETQ. The germline V and J ends were trimmed by 6 bases and 2 bases, with 16 bases remaining between them. The CDR3 reads CASTLWGGNTDTQYF. The CDR3 DNA is TGCGCCAGCACCCTCTGGGGCGGTAACACAGATACGCAGTATTTT.

This clonotype was seen a handful of times. The V call is TRBV12-3 or TRBV12-4, the J call TRBJ1-1, with D unclear. Trimming took off 6 bases at V and 0 bases at J, with 11 bases between the two ends. The CDR3 length is 14 residues. CDR3 protein: CASSRPKMNTEAFF. In nucleotides, the CDR3 is TGTGCCAGCAGCAGACCAAAGATGAACACTGAAGCTTTCTTT.

Details on this clonotype: The germline gene is not matched at one end of the junction; a read error may be the cause. The V and J genes are TRBV7-7 and TRBJ2-1, with TRBD2 identical over 8 bases. The germline V gene has CDR1 SSHAT and CDR2 FNYEAQ (reference sequence). There are 16 residues in the CDR3. The CDR3: CASSPGLVNSYNEQFF. The CDR3 nucleotides are TGTGCTAGCAGCCCGGGACTAGTGAACTCCTACAATGAGCAGTTCTTC. Looking up the rest from reference TRBV7-7 and TRBJ2-1 gives the full variable domain: GAGVSQSPRYKVTKRGQDVTLRCDPISSHATLYWYQQALGQGPEFLTYFNYEAQPDKSGLPSDRFSAERPEGSISTLTIQRTEQRDSAMYRCASSPGLVNSYNEQFFGPGTRLTVL.